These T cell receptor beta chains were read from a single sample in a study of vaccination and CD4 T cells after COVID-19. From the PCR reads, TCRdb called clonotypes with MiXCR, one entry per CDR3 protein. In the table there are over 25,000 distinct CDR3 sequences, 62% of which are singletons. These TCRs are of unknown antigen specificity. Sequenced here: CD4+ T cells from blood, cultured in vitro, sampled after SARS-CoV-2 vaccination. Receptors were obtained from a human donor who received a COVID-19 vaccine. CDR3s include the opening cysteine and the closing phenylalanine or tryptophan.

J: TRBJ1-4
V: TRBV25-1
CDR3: CASRAPGVTNEKLFF

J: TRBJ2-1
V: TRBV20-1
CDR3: CSASEGGEGNEQFF

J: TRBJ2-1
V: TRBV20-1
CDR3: CSAPATSSEQFF

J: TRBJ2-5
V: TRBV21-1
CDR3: CASSKGRDREETQYF

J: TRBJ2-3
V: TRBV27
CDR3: CASNILGVPSTDTQYF

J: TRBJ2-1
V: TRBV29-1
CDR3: CSISGARYNEQFF

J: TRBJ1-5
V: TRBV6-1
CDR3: CASGSGDNQPQHF

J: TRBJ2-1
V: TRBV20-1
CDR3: CSATGIAGRDEQFF

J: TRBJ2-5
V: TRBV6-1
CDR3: CASSETRTWEETQYF

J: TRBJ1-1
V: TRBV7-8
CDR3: CASSLDRVNTEAFF

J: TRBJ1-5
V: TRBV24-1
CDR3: CATSDPGTANQPQHF

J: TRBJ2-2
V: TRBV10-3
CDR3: CAISGGDTGELFF

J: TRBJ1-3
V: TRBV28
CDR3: CASRNGGGSGNTIYF

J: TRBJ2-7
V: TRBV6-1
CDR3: CASSGSRHGDKQYF

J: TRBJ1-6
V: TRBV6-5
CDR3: CASSYVGGNTYNSPLHF

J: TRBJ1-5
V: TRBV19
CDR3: CASSTSGPGGYSNQPQHF

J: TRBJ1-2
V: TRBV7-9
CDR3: CASMEGAGYGYTF

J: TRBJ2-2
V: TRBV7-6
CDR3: CASSPSGGAANTGELFF

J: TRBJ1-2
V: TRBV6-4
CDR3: CASSKESLGYGYTF

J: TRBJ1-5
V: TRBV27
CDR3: CASSPGGYSNQPQHF

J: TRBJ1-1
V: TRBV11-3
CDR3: CASSLLGSSNTEAFF

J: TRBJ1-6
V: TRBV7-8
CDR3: CASSLGRAGNSPLHF

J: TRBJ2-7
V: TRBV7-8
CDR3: CASTGRANPLYEQYF

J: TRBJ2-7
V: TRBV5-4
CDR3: CASSPDGGAYEQYF

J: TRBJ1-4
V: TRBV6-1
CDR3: CAIKLRGGHFNEKLFF

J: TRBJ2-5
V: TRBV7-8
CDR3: CASSLVYSYQETQYF